This note documents a single TCR beta chain sequence. There is no known antigen for this receptor. Per-base qualities were not stored, and no clone one base away is much larger. This sample was taken from a study of T cell responses to AZD1222 COVID-19 vaccine (dated by TCRdb to the early 2020s). For context, the study as a whole: A total of approximately 230 trial participants underwent TCR sequencing, of whom 200 to 220 received two doses of AZD1222 and about 25 received two doses of the MenACWY control vaccine. Trial participants were enrolled by age into subgroups of 18-55, 56-69 and 70-plus years, and roughly 160, 29 and 62 TCR-sequenced participants, respectively, were included in these subgroups.

The CDR3 regions of human TCRbeta chains were analyzed by immunosequencing. The authors' analysis ran thus. TCRs in the repertoires were compared against a reference library of SARS-CoV-2-specific TCRs that had been generated with the MIRA antigen-specificity platform. Breadth was defined as the fraction of unique TCRs that were SARS-CoV-2-associated, and depth was defined as the fraction of total T cells that were SARS-CoV-2-associated. Each spike-specific TCR was assigned to its reactive spike region and to a CD4 or CD8 class using the MIRA data. Log10-transformed breadth and depth values were compared by one-way ANOVA with Sidak's multiple comparisons tests. TCRdb stores this immuneACCESS table with in-frame sequences only. Part of the clones is absent; in the studies checked, under half of the shortfall reflects unresolved V genes, and no reason is known for the rest. The D gene and trimming were derived from the DNA, and the V and J assignments and clone size from that table. Present in this sample are around 78,000 clones, approximately 90% of which were seen just once. The ten largest clones represent 4.5% to 5.5% of the sample.

Study-level results and caveats: Because no samples from the day 14 peak response were available, repertoires could be characterized only after the peak T cell response. Nearly half of unique spike-specific TCRs reportedly recognized epitopes outside regions mutated in the B.1.351 and B.1.1.7 variants. A significant rise in spike-specific TCR breadth and depth was observed after two AZD1222 doses relative to day 0 and relative to MenACWY recipients. In the small 56-69-year group, the increase in depth fell short of significance, most likely because of low power. CD4 TCRs associated with the vaccine covered the entire spike protein, and the dominant responses were in regions 160-218 and 743-854. Participants were mostly white British and included more females than males, and it was suggested by the authors that clonal diversity may have been underestimated. Only five to seven AZD1222 recipients were SARS-CoV-2 seropositive at baseline, limiting conclusions about previously exposed vaccinees.

Via the germline V gene, CDR1 is KGHDR and CDR2 SFDVKD. The CDR3 goes from the cysteine to the phenylalanine over 14 residues. The entry retains the CDR3 DNA only, 42 bases that are in frame from base 1. V lost 10 bases and J lost 4 bases, and the count of bases not matched to a germline gene is 5. What the time point label conveys for this sample: baseline before first vaccination. The treatment or condition tag for this specimen amounts to: meningococcal conjugate vaccine given as trial control. Vaccinee samples came from UK trials COV001 and COV002, including a single-blind randomized controlled phase 2/3 trial of AZD1222 (ChAdOx1 nCoV-19) in healthy adults. Trial participant PBMC samples were collected at day 0 and day 28 after the second dose for TCRbeta chain sequencing.

The clonotype originates from an adult in good health. Sequences were derived from peripheral blood, sampled on day 0 of MenACWY control vaccination. The chain is encoded by TRBV24-1 joined to TRBJ2-3, with 12 bases in between that match TRBD1. At the DNA level, the sequence is TGTGCCACAGCGGGGACAGGGGGCGCAGATACGCAGTATTTT. Its protein product is CATAGTGGADTQYF.